The sequence of this T cell receptor (beta chain) was determined in a study of T-cell memory formation after mild COVID-19. V dropped 0 bases and J dropped 1 base, with 6 bases sitting between them. Germline V gene lookup returns CDR1 LGHDT and CDR2 YNNKEL (reference sequence). This CDR3 contains 14 residues. 5'RACE primed at constant segments yielded TCR alpha and TCR beta cDNA libraries bearing sample barcodes and UMIs. TCRdb analysed the 5' RACE reads with MiXCR anew, one entry per CDR3 protein. The data contain about 140,000 distinct CDR3 sequences, roughly a quarter of them seen just once; the ten biggest clones take up roughly a quarter. This clonotype was seen only a few times.

The J gene is TRBJ1-2, the V gene TRBV3-1; D ambiguous. Input material: PBMCs or a T cell subset sorted from them (not recorded which). The TCR comes from an adult woman who had mild COVID-19 (a few samples of this study predate the infection). Cell type and time point are not known. The CDR3 coding sequence is TGTGCCAGCAGCCAAGAACGGTTTAACTATGGCTACACCTTC. Translating gives CASSQERFNYGYTF.